This T cell receptor (beta chain) was obtained from a study of blood T cells in healthy people across ages. The amount of total RNA extracted per sample was at least 6 micrograms. Study-level points and caveats: The recorded TCR beta diversity per million T cells decreased in a roughly linear manner with age. CMV status of donors was unknown, possibly confounding expanded clonotype changes.

Through a sample-barcoded 5' primer and a J-beta primer mix, a second PCR was run for roughly 6 to 11 cycles. Every molecule of cDNA carried a tag from a template-switch adaptor with 12 random nucleotides. Using its own MiXCR run on the 5' RACE reads, TCRdb lists one record per CDR3 protein. The sample includes around 1,700,000 distinct CDR3 sequences, roughly 27% of them seen just once. This clonotype was detected many times. Its specificity is not known. Sample: blood. This clonotype was obtained from a woman aged 25 to 39 in good health.

The CDR3 loop is CSAQQGLGSYEQYF. CDR3 nucleotide sequence: TGCAGCGCCCAACAGGGACTGGGCAGCTACGAGCAGTACTTC. V is TRBV29-1 and J is TRBJ2-7; D could derive from TRBD1 or TRBD2 (6 bases each). The CDR3 totals 14 residues. CDR1 is SQVTM and CDR2 is ANQGSEA in the germline V gene. Trimming pared 7 bases from V and 3 bases from J, leaving 19 bases between.